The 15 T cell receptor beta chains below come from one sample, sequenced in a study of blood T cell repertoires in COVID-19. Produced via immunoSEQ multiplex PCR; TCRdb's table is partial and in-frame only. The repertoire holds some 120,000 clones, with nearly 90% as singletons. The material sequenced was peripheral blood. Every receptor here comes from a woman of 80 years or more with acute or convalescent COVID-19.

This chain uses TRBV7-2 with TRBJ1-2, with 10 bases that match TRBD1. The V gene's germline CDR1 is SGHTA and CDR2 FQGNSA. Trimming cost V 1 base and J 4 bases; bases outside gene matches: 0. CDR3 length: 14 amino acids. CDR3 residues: CASSLGTGGYGYTF. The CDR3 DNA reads TGTGCCAGCAGCTTAGGGACAGGGGGCTATGGCTACACCTTC. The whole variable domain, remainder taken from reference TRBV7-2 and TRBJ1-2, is GAGVSQSPSNKVTEKGKDVELRCDPISGHTALYWYRQSLGQGLEFLIYFQGNSAPDKSGLPSDRFSAERTGGSVSTLTIQRTQQEDSAVYLCASSLGTGGYGYTFGSGTRLTVV.

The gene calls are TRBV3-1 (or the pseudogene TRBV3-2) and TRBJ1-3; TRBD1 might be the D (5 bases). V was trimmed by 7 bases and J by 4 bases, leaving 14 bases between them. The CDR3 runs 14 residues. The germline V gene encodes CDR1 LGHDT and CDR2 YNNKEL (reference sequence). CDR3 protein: CASKPTVTGNTIYF. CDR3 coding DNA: TGTGCCAGCAAACCGACAGTCACAGGAAACACCATATATTTT.

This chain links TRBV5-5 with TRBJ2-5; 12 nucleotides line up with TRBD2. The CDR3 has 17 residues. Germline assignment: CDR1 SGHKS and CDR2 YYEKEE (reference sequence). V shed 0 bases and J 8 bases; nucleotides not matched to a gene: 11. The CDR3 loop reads CASSLGSTSGGPATQYF. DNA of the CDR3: TGTGCCAGCAGCTTGGGATCGACTAGCGGGGGACCGGCAACCCAGTACTTC.

DNA for the CDR3: TGTGCCAGCTCAAATACAGGGTACACTGAAGCTTTCTTT. Translated, it gives CASSNTGYTEAFF. The genes are TRBV18 and TRBJ1-1, with TRBD1 as a possible D gene (6 bases). The CDR3 length is 13 residues. CDR1 and CDR2 (germline): KGHSH, LQKENI. The V end was cut by 5 bases, the J end by 3 bases, with 10 bases between.

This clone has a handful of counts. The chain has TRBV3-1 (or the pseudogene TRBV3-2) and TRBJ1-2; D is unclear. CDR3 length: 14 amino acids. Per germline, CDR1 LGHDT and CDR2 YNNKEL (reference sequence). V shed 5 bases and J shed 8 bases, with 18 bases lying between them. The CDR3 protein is CASSFGRRAGGYTF. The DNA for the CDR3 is TGTGCCAGCAGCTTTGGGAGGCGAGCGGGAGGCTACACCTTC.

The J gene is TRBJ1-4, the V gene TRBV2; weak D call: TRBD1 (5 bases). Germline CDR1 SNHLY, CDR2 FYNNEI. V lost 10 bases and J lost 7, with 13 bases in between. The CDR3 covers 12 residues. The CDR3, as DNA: TGTGCCACCCGGGGGGAGGCTGAAAAACTGTTTTTT. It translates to CATRGEAEKLFF. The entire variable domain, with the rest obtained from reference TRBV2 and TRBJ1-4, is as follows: EPEVTQTPSHQVTQMGQEVILRCVPISNHLYFYWYRQILGQKVEFLVSFYNNEISEKSEIFDDQFSVERPDGSNFTLKIRSTKLEDSAMYFCATRGEAEKLFFGSGTQLSVL.

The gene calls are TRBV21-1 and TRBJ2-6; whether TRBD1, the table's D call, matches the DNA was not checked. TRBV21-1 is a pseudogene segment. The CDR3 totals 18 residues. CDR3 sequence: CASKTGSPTPSGANVLTF. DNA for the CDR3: TGTGCCAGCAAAACAGGGTCCCCCACCCCCTCTGGGGCCAACGTCCTGACTTTC.

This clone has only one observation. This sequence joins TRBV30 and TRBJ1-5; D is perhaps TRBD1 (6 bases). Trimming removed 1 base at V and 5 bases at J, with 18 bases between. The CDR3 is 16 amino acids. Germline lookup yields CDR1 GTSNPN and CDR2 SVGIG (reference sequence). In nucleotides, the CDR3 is TGTGCCTGGAGTGCAAACCCATGGACAGTAGATCAGCCCCAGCATTTT. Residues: CAWSANPWTVDQPQHF.

In nucleotides, the CDR3 is TGTGCCAGCAGCTTGGGGACACAGGGGGCCTCCTACGAGCAGTACTTC. Amino acids: CASSLGTQGASYEQYF. The chain employs TRBV5-5 and TRBJ2-7; 9 bases map to TRBD1. This CDR3 has 16 residues. Per germline, CDR1 SGHKS and CDR2 YYEKEE (reference sequence). The J segment lost 0 bases and the V segment lost 0 bases, leaving 4 bases of the junction unmatched.

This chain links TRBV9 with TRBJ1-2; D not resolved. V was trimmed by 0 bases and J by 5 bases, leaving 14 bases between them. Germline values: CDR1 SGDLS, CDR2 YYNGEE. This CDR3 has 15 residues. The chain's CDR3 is CASSVEEGGRYGYTF. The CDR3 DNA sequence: TGTGCCAGCAGCGTAGAAGAGGGAGGCAGGTATGGCTACACCTTC.

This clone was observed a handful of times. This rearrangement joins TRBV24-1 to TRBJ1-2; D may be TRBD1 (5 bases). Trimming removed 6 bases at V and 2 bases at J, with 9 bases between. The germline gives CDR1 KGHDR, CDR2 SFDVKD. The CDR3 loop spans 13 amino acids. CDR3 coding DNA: TGTGCCACCAGTCGGGGGGACAACTATGGCTACACCTTC. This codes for CATSRGDNYGYTF.

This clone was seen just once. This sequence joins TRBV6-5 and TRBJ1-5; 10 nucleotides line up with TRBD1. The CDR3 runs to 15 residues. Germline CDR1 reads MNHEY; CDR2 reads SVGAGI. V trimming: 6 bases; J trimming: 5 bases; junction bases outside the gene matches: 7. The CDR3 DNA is TGTGCCAGCAGCGAGACAGGGGGCAGCGATCAGCCCCAGCATTTT. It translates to CASSETGGSDQPQHF.

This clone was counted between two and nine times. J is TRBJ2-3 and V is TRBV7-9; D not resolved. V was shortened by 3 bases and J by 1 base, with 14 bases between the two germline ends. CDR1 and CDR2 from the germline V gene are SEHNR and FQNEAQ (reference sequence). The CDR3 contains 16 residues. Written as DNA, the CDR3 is TGTGCCAGCAGCTTCCGAGCCCTACGAGGCACAGATACGCAGTATTTT. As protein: CASSFRALRGTDTQYF.

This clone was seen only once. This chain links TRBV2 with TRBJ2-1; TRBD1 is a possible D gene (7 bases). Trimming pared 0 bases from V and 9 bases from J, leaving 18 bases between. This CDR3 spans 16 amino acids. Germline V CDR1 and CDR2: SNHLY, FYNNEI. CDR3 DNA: TGTGCCAGCAGTGAAGCGCTAGGGGGGACAGCAATTGAGCAGTTCTTC. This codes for CASSEALGGTAIEQFF.

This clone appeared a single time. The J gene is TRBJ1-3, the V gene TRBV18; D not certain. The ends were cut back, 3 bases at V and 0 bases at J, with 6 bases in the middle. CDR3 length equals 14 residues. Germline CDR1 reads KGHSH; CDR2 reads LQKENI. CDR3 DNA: TGTGCCAGCTCACCCGGTCACTCTGGAAACACCATATATTTT. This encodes CASSPGHSGNTIYF.